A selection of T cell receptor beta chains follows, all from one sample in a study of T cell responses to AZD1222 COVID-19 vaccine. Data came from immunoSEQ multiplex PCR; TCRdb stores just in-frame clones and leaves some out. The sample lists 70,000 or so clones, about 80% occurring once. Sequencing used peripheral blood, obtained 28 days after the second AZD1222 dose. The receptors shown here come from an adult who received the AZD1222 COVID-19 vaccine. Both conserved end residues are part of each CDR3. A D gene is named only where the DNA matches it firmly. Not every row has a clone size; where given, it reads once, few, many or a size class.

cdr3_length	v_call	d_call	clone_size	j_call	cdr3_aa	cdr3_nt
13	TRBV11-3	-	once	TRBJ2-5	CASRGREGETQYF	TGTGCCAGCAGGGGAAGGGAAGGAGAGACCCAGTACTTC
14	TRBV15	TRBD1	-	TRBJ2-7	CATSRAGGSHEQYF	TGTGCCACCAGCAGAGCAGGGGGTTCCCACGAGCAGTACTTC
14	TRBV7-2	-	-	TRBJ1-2	CASSLVQGNYGYTF	TGTGCCAGCAGCTTAGTACAAGGGAACTATGGCTACACCTTC
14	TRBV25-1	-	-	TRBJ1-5	CASSERDGDQPQHF	TGTGCCAGCAGTGAACGGGACGGAGATCAGCCCCAGCATTTT
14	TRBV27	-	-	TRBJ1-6	CASGSTQYYSPLHF	TGTGCCAGTGGCAGCACTCAGTATTATTCACCCCTCCACTTT
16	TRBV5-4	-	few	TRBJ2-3	CASSLVPGRGTDTQYF	TGTGCCAGCAGCTTGGTTCCAGGGAGAGGCACAGATACGCAGTATTTT
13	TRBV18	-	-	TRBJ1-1	CASWIGMNTEAFF	TGTGCCAGCTGGATCGGTATGAACACTGAAGCTTTCTTT
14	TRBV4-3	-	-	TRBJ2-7	CASSQDRTAYEQYF	TGCGCCAGCAGCCAAGATCGCACCGCCTACGAGCAGTACTTC
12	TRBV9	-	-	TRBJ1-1	CASSPAATEAFF	TGTGCCAGCAGCCCAGCGGCTACTGAAGCTTTCTTT
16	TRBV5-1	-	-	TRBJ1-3	CASSLGAVSSGNTIYF	TGCGCCAGCAGCTTGGGGGCCGTCAGCTCTGGAAACACCATATATTTT
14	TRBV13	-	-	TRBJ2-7	CASSLAGGPYEQYF	TGTGCCAGCAGCTTAGCGGGGGGCCCCTACGAGCAGTACTTC